This TCR beta chain derives from a study of shared clonotypes between healthy human individuals (TCRdb year 2020). With regard to the full study: A few men and two women, aged 18 to 49 years, made up the cohort. For each donor, three plates each were used for CD4 naive and CD4 memory, two plates were used for CD8 naive, and one plate was used for CD8 memory. To estimate repertoire size and how much clonotype sharing occurs between individuals, the study deeply sequenced the blood TCR repertoires of several healthy adults. To increase sequencing depth and limit assay-specific biases, different laboratories used diverse techniques to prepare libraries and sequence TCR repertoires. Each donor's leukapheresis produced roughly between roughly 0.85 and 9.5 billion PBMCs. Overall study outcomes, separate from this receptor: Across four donors, around 5% of naive CD4, 3% to 3.5% of naive CD8, approximately 2.5% of memory CD4, and roughly 0.4% of memory CD8 clonotypes were shared. Naive subsets generally had larger estimated clonotype richness than memory subsets. Because the study included only a small number of donors, the genetic and exposure-history diversity represented was limited. Rarefaction of sorted-subset datasets indicated incomplete sequencing despite the large sequencing depth. Higher generation probabilities were observed for clonotypes shared by all four sorted-subset donors than for non-shared clonotypes. Pairwise subsampling led to the expectation that sequencing depth would affect the degree of clonotype sharing among donors. Sampling was restricted to blood, and TCR repertoires in tissue are likely to differ from TCR repertoires in blood.

About this clone itself: Its antigen has not been determined. Base qualities are not at hand, and no much larger clone is one base apart.

Using the deep immunoSEQ assay, TCR CDR3 regions were amplified from genomic DNA by multiplex PCR. Extracted genomic DNA from each cell subset was spread evenly across all wells of several immunoSEQ 96-well plates, with each plate serving as a replicate. Each replicate PCR for sorted subsets received about 200 ng genomic DNA, equal to 30,000 or so T cell genomes. Purified libraries were measured with a Qubit 3.0 fluorometer, size-checked on a Bioanalyzer 2100, and measured again with the KAPA Library Quantification kit. A separate single-read 150-cycle Illumina NextSeq 550 flow cell was used to sequence each immunoSEQ 96-well plate. In the original analysis: Because the immunoSEQ output held only junctional sequences and lacked quality scores, the filtering could not match the filtering applied to full-length reads. Sequences were annotated with PyIR, a Python wrapper for IgBLAST v1.9, using IMGT germline references to assign V/J genes and CDR3. Reads were removed for weak V/J assignments (E-value above 1e-6), missing CDR3, stop codons, out-of-frame junctions, or ambiguous translated residues. V3J clonotypes were defined as sequences sharing an identical inferred V gene, J gene, and CDR3 amino acid sequence. Percentage overlap between repertoires was calculated by dividing the number of shared unique clonotypes by the size of the smaller repertoire. Richness of each repertoire was evaluated using RTK rarefaction, the Chao1 estimator, and Recon v2.1 estimates of unobserved clonotypes. Generation probabilities were computed with OLGA for all TCRbeta clonotypes obtained by the gDNA method from several donors. Entries here come from immuneACCESS through TCRdb and include only in-frame sequences with V and J called. Some clones fail to appear in such tables; in the studies checked, an unresolved V gene covers under half of the shortfall, and the cause of the remainder is unknown. The DNA gave D and trimming, while V, J and clone size come from that table. The sample table lists roughly 720,000 clones, about 92% of them with a count of one. The leading ten clones occupy 34% of the sample.

The donors were healthy, HIV-negative adults with no recently reported acute infections or vaccinations. Every donor was a Caucasian adult residing in Nashville, Tennessee, USA. CD8 memory samples consisted of magnetically selected CD45RO+ cells combined with CCR7-negative CD45RA+ effector memory (TemRA) cells. Blood was collected by leukapheresis, and PBMCs were isolated by Ficoll-Histopaque density gradient centrifugation and then cryopreserved in liquid nitrogen vapor phase. Analytical flow cytometry was used to check the purity and quantity of every magnetically sorted T cell population. Genomic DNA was isolated from every sorted fraction and measured by UV absorbance on a Nanodrop 2000c. The CDR3, from cysteine to phenylalanine, totals 13 residues. Just the 39-base CDR3 DNA is kept, in frame starting at base 1. V gives up 2 bases and J gives up 6 bases, and the segment between their germline ends measures 8 bases. CDR1 and CDR2 are read off the germline V gene as SGHTA and FQGTGA.

The source of this sequence is a man younger than 35 in good health. Some clones in this sample may be carry-over from other donors' samples. Rearrangement joined TRBV7-3 to TRBJ2-1; TRBD2 could be the D gene, as 5 bases match. Sequencing was performed on memory CD8+ T cells from PBMCs. What this sample's cell subset or site label stands for: CD45RO+ cells pooled with CCR7-negative TemRA cells. The base sequence is TGTGCCAGCAGCTTATACAGCGGCAATGAGCAGTTCTTC. This sequence encodes CASSLYSGNEQFF.